One and the same sample provided the 14 T cell receptor beta chains below, sequenced in a study of CD8 T cells in Susac syndrome. Random hexamers were used to reverse transcribe roughly 0.45 to 1 ug of RNA. MiXCR, applied by TCRdb to the immunoSEQ multiplex PCR reads, yields one record per CDR3 protein. The table shows roughly 150,000 distinct CDR3 sequences, with around 95% occurring only once. What was sequenced was CD8+ T cells from PBMCs. The receptors here all came from a human donor with multiple sclerosis.

This sequence joins TRBV11-1 and TRBJ1-2; TRBD1 is a possible D gene (5 bases). Trimming cost V 5 bases and J 4 bases, with 17 bases left between them. This CDR3 spans 15 amino acids. The V gene's germline CDR1 is SGHAT and CDR2 FQDESV (reference sequence). The CDR3 here is CASSPPGRIFYGYTF. CDR3 nucleotides: TGTGCCAGCAGCCCTCCGGGACGGATTTTCTATGGCTACACCTTC.

This clonotype was observed once. V and J are TRBV27 and TRBJ2-7; 9 bases agree with TRBD1. The germline V gene has CDR1 MNHEY and CDR2 SMNVEV (reference sequence). CDR3 length: 15 amino acids. Trimming took 4 bases from V and 0 from J; bases not matched to a gene: 4. CDR3 nucleotide sequence: TGTGCCAGCAGTTCTCCGGGACAGGGCTCCTACGAGCAGTACTTC. Protein: CASSSPGQGSYEQYF.

The chain links TRBV9 to TRBJ1-2, with D perhaps matching TRBD1 (6 bases). CDR1 and CDR2 (germline): SGDLS, YYNGEE. Trimming removed 4 bases from V and 0 bases from J, with 13 bases in between. The CDR3 contains 15 residues. This CDR3 is CASSFRDIPNYGYTF. CDR3 coding DNA: TGTGCCAGCAGCTTCCGGGACATCCCTAACTATGGCTACACCTTC.

The chain links TRBV5-1 to TRBJ2-5; possibly TRBD2 for D (6 bases). This CDR3 is 14 amino acids long. V dropped 1 base and J dropped 0 bases, with 7 bases sitting between them. Germline V CDR1 and CDR2: SGHRS, YFSETQ. CDR3 bases: TGCGCCAGCAGCTTGTGGGACTACCAAGAGACCCAGTACTTC. Translated, it gives CASSLWDYQETQYF.

The rearrangement joins TRBV13 to TRBJ2-7, with 9 positions matching TRBD1. Trimming at V came to 3 bases and at J to 6 bases, leaving 3 bases not matched to a gene. The germline CDR1 and CDR2 sequences are PRHDT and FYEKMQ (reference sequence). The CDR3 consists of 13 residues. The CDR3: CASSFGQGFEQYF. CDR3 nucleotide sequence: TGTGCCAGCAGCTTTGGACAGGGGTTCGAGCAGTACTTC. Looking up the rest from reference TRBV13 and TRBJ2-7 gives the full variable domain: AAGVIQSPRHLIKEKRETATLKCYPIPRHDTVYWYQQGPGQDPQFLISFYEKMQSDKGSIPDRFSAQQFSDYHSELNMSSLELGDSALYFCASSFGQGFEQYFGPGTRLTVT.

This sequence joins TRBV20-1 and TRBJ1-1, with unresolved D. The CDR3 sequence is 13 residues long. V lost 7 bases, J lost 1 base, and 13 bases lay in between. CDR1 and CDR2 from the germline V gene are DFQATT and SNEGSKA (reference sequence). Here the CDR3 DNA reads TGCAGTGGTAGGAAGGGCGAGAACACTGAAGCTTTCTTT. This sequence encodes CSGRKGENTEAFF.

This clonotype was found a few times. The chain carries TRBV3-1 and TRBJ2-4; possibly TRBD2 for D (6 bases). The CDR3 totals 15 residues. V lost 0 bases to trimming and J lost 0 bases, with 6 bases between them. Germline values: CDR1 LGHDT, CDR2 YNNKEL (reference sequence). The CDR3 sequence is CASSQEGLAKNIQYF. For the CDR3, the DNA is TGTGCCAGCAGCCAAGAGGGACTAGCCAAAAACATTCAGTACTTC.

The chain links TRBV12-3 or TRBV12-4 to TRBJ2-7; weak D call: TRBD2 (6 bases). The V gene lost 10 bases and the J gene lost 6 bases, with 16 bases spanning the gap. This CDR3 spans 12 amino acids. The CDR3 DNA reads as TGTGCCATTACGGAAGGAGGGCCCGAGCAGTACTTC. Translated: CAITEGGPEQYF.

This clonotype was picked up one time. V is TRBV29-1 and J is TRBJ1-1; D is undetermined. The germline CDR1 and CDR2 sequences are SQVTM and ANQGSEA. The length of the CDR3 is 10 residues. Trimming removed 6 bases from V and 6 bases from J, with 8 bases in between. CDR3 sequence: CSVPDPEAFF. CDR3 nucleotide sequence: TGCAGCGTCCCGGACCCTGAAGCTTTCTTT.

This clonotype was seen only once. The chain combines TRBV15 with TRBJ2-7, with D uncertain. The ends were cut back, 0 bases at V and 5 bases at J, with 8 bases in the middle. Germline CDR1 is LNHNV and CDR2 is YYDKDF (reference sequence). This CDR3 spans 13 amino acids. DNA for the CDR3: TGTGCCACCAGCAGAGATCGGCTGAACGAGCAGTACGTC. This encodes CATSRDRLNEQYV.

The CDR3 DNA reads TGCAGCGTTGAAGGGGAACAGGGAGGCACTGAAGCTTTCTTT. Its protein product is CSVEGEQGGTEAFF. This chain uses TRBV29-1 with TRBJ1-1; D might be TRBD1 (6 bases). V dropped 1 base and J dropped 4 bases, with 13 bases sitting between them. The CDR3 loop spans 14 amino acids. The V gene's germline CDR1 is SQVTM and CDR2 ANQGSEA.

V gene TRBV30 combines with J gene TRBJ2-5; 13 nucleotides agree with TRBD2. This CDR3 region has 15 residues. Germline CDR1 and CDR2: GTSNPN and SVGIG (reference sequence). V lost 5 bases, J lost 2 bases, and 5 bases stayed unmatched. The CDR3 DNA follows: TGTGCCTGGGATACTAGCGGGGGGGATCAAGAGACCCAGTACTTC. Protein product: CAWDTSGGDQETQYF.

As DNA, the CDR3 is TGTGCCAGTAGTTGGGGGATTGAAGCTTTCTTT. It codes for CASSWGIEAFF. The rearrangement links TRBV19 to TRBJ1-1; the D gene is possibly TRBD1 (5 bases). The CDR3 contains 11 residues. The germline CDR1 and CDR2 sequences are LNHDA and SQIVND (reference sequence). Trimming stripped 5 bases from V and 7 bases from J, with 8 bases between.

This clonotype has a single count. The rearrangement uses TRBV7-9 and TRBJ2-3; TRBD2 matches at 11 bases. Losses at the gene ends were 5 bases for V and 1 base for J; bases not matched to a gene: 2. The CDR3 is 15 residues long. From germline, CDR1 is SEHNR and CDR2 FQNEAQ (reference sequence). The CDR3 DNA reads TGTGCCAGCAGCGTGGGACTAGCGGGCACAGATACGCAGTATTTT. Translated: CASSVGLAGTDTQYF.